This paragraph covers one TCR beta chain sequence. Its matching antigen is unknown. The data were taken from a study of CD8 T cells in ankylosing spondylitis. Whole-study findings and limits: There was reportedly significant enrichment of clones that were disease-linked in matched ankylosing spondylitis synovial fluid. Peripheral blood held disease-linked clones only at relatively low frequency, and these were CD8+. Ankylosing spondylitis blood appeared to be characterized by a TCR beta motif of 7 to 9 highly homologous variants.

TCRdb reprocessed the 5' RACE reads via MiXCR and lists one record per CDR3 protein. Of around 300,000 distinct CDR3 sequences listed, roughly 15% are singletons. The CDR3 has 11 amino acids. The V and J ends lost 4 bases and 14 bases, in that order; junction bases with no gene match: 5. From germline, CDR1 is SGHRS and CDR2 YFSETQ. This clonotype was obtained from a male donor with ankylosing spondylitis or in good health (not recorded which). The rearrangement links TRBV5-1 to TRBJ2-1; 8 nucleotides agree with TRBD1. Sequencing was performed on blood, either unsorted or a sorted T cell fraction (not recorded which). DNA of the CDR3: TGCGCCAGCAGCGCTGACAGGGGAAAGTTCTTC. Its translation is CASSADRGKFF.